This is a list of T cell receptor beta chains from one sample in a study of blood T cell repertoires in COVID-19. Produced via immunoSEQ multiplex PCR; TCRdb's table is partial and in-frame only. In the table there are about 96,000 clones, around 85% of which are singletons. Input material: peripheral blood. The receptors shown here come from a woman between 55 and 75 years old with acute or convalescent COVID-19. Each CDR3 is given with its conserved first and last residue. The order of the fields is CDR3 length, V gene, CDR3 protein.

len: 14
v_gene: TRBV5-8
CDR3aa: CASSLGHVDTEAFF

len: 15
v_gene: TRBV24-1
CDR3aa: CATSDGTGVTDTQYF

len: 13
v_gene: TRBV5-4
CDR3aa: CASSWDRGGGYTF

len: 14
v_gene: TRBV30
CDR3aa: CAWSSGRGHQPQHF

len: 14
v_gene: TRBV7-9
CDR3aa: CASSPGTSNQPQHF

len: 16
v_gene: TRBV14
CDR3aa: CASSLTQGGSGNTIYF

len: 15
v_gene: TRBV4-2
CDR3aa: CASSLRQEDNSPLHF

len: 11
v_gene: TRBV6-5
CDR3aa: CAIQGGTEAFF

len: 15
v_gene: TRBV11-3
CDR3aa: CASSLGGAGANVLTF

len: 13
v_gene: TRBV3-1/TRBV3-2
CDR3aa: CATAGQGASPLHF

len: 13
v_gene: TRBV19
CDR3aa: CASSIVLFQPQHF

len: 14
v_gene: TRBV19
CDR3aa: CASHPGQTSETQYF

len: 15
v_gene: TRBV3-1/TRBV3-2
CDR3aa: CASSQGRGTNEKLFF

len: 15
v_gene: TRBV11-2
CDR3aa: CASSLDNFSGNTIYF

len: 11
v_gene: TRBV29-1
CDR3aa: CSVALAYGYTF

len: 14
v_gene: TRBV28
CDR3aa: CASAWGGDQETQYF

len: 14
v_gene: TRBV9
CDR3aa: CASGSSGIQETQYF

len: 15
v_gene: TRBV11-2
CDR3aa: CASSLTPGWNSEAFF

len: 14
v_gene: TRBV29-1
CDR3aa: CSVGAFDMNTEAFF

len: 11
v_gene: TRBV28
CDR3aa: CASSLLETQYF

len: 16
v_gene: TRBV4-2
CDR3aa: CASSQDFGATNEKLFF

len: 13
v_gene: TRBV19
CDR3aa: CASRGQGTYEQYF

len: 12
v_gene: TRBV29-1
CDR3aa: CSVAGPNQPQHF

len: 13
v_gene: TRBV28
CDR3aa: CASSRGMDYGYTF

len: 13
v_gene: TRBV11-3
CDR3aa: CASSPKNTGELFF

len: 14
v_gene: TRBV28
CDR3aa: CASSFRTGVETQYF

len: 12
v_gene: TRBV7-8
CDR3aa: CASSLQENIQYF

len: 14
v_gene: TRBV18
CDR3aa: CASSRAGPDRGYTF

len: 14
v_gene: TRBV27
CDR3aa: CASSMRSPKETQYF

len: 17
v_gene: TRBV3-1/TRBV3-2
CDR3aa: CASSQDWGGGLYNEQFF

len: 15
v_gene: TRBV18
CDR3aa: CASSQEVIRNTEAFF

len: 14
v_gene: TRBV2
CDR3aa: CASSAWTVNTEAFF

len: 14
v_gene: TRBV28
CDR3aa: CASSLGGLGYGYTF

len: 14
v_gene: TRBV12-5
CDR3aa: CASGFAGSNQPQHF

len: 18
v_gene: TRBV6-2/TRBV6-3
CDR3aa: CASSYSRQTGRGNQPQHF

len: 16
v_gene: TRBV3-1/TRBV3-2
CDR3aa: CASSQDSNRGNSPLHF

len: 16
v_gene: TRBV24-1
CDR3aa: CATSDVGLAGEKGQFF

len: 13
v_gene: TRBV12-3/TRBV12-4
CDR3aa: CASSRNRGYEQYF

len: 11
v_gene: TRBV20-1
CDR3aa: CSATQGVEAFF

len: 13
v_gene: TRBV19
CDR3aa: CASSKTSGGAQYF

len: 13
v_gene: TRBV2
CDR3aa: CASRRTGLAEAFF

len: 13
v_gene: TRBV19
CDR3aa: CASSSGLAGTQYF

len: 13
v_gene: TRBV11-2
CDR3aa: CASSLSPGYEQYF

len: 18
v_gene: TRBV10-1
CDR3aa: CASSESVRNWRKNTEAFF

len: 15
v_gene: TRBV7-7
CDR3aa: CASSLLGQGGETQYF